This T cell receptor (beta chain) was captured in a study of regulatory T cells in long-lasting Graves disease. Worth noting for this clonotype: Given a far larger clone just one base away, this is likely a sequencing read error.

Time point reported: newly diagnosed GD, antithyroid drugs for less than 3 months. Scientists built the TCR library using RNA that was extracted from PBMCs. It was by American Thyroid Association guidelines that Graves' disease was diagnosed. Assembly of TCR beta libraries relied on iRepertoire HTBI primers together with Arm-PCR of CDR3 regions. TCRdb reprocessed the multiplex PCR reads with MiXCR, giving one entry per CDR3 protein. Of 250,000 to 300,000 distinct CDR3 sequences listed, 15% to 20% are singletons. The CDR3 consists of 12 residues. With 5 bases removed from V and 9 bases from J, the gap between germline ends came to 14 bases. CDR1 and CDR2 from the germline V gene are SGHAT and FQDESV (reference sequence). These data also featured in a second study, about T cells in Graves' hyperthyroidism and ophthalmopathy. That paper adds: Ophthalmopathy was told apart from stable hyperthyroidism by a 13 V-J model.

The V gene is TRBV11-1, the J gene TRBJ2-7; maybe TRBD1 (7 bases). This TCR derives from a woman aged 25-40 years with Graves disease. The sequencing used peripheral blood mononuclear cells (PBMCs), collected at new diagnosis, from a patient treated with antithyroid drugs. CDR3 in DNA: TGTGCCAGCAGCCCCACGGGGGACAGGCAGTACTTC. Its protein product is CASSPTGDRQYF. Full variable domain (rest looked up from reference TRBV11-1 and TRBJ2-7): EAEVAQSPRYKITEKSQAVAFWCDPISGHATLYWYRQILGQGPELLVQFQDESVVDDSQLPKDRFSAERLKGVDSTLKIQPAELGDSAMYLCASSPTGDRQYFGPGTRLTVT.